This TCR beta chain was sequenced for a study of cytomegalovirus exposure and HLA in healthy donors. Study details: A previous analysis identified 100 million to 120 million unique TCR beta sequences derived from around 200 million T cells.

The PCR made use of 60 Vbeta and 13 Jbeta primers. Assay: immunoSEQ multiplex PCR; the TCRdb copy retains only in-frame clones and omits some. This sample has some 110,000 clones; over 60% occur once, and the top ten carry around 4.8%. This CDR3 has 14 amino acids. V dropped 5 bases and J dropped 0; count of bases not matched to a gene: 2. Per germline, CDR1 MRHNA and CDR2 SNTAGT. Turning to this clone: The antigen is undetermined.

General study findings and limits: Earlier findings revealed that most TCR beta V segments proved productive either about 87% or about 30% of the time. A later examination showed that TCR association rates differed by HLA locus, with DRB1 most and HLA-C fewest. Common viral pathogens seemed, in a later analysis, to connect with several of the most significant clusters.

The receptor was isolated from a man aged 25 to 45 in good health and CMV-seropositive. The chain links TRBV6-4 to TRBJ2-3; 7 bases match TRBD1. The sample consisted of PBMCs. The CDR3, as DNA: TGTGCCAGCAGTCAAGGGGGCAGCACAGATACGCAGTATTTT. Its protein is CASSQGGSTDTQYF.